This T cell receptor beta chain appears in the sequencing data of a study of CD8 T cells in ankylosing spondylitis. Using quantitative 5'-RACE with molecular barcodes, the authors made TCR beta libraries. TCRdb called the 5' RACE reads again in MiXCR, with one record for every CDR3 protein. The sample contains some 150,000 distinct CDR3 sequences, roughly 44% of which appear only once. Study findings and constraints: Relatively scarce in peripheral blood, disease-linked clones were CD8+. Made up of eight highly homologous variants, a TCR beta motif appeared characteristic of ankylosing spondylitis blood. Clones tied to disease were said to be significantly enriched in matched ankylosing spondylitis synovial fluid.

Note on this clonotype: The antigen is not known.

Trimming removed 3 bases from V and 5 bases from J; junction bases left unmatched: 6. The CDR3 spans 15 residues. Germline-derived CDR1 and CDR2 are SGHAT and FQNNGV. The chain links TRBV11-2 to TRBJ2-2, with 7 bases identical to TRBD2. The sequenced sample consisted of synovial fluid, either unsorted or a sorted T cell fraction (not recorded which). This receptor was obtained from a male donor with ankylosing spondylitis. CDR3 protein: CASSFQAGKTGELFF. DNA of the CDR3: TGTGCCAGCAGCTTCCAAGCGGGGAAAACCGGGGAGCTGTTTTTT.